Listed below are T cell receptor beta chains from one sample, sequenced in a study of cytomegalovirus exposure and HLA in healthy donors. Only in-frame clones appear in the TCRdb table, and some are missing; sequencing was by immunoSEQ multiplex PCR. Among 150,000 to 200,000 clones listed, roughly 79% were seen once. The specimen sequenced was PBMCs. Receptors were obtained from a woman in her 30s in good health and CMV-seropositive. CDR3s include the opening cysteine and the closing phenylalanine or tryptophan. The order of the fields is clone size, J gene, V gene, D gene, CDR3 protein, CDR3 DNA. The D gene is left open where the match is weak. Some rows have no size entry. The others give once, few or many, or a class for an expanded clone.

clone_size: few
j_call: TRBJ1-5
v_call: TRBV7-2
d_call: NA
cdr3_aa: CASSLQGGYQPQHF
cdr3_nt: TGTGCCAGCAGCTTACAGGGTGGGTATCAGCCCCAGCATTTT

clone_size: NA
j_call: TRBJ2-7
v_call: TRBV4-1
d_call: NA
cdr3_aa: CASSLSSSYEQYF
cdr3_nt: TGCGCCAGCAGCCTCTCCTCGTCCTACGAGCAGTACTTC

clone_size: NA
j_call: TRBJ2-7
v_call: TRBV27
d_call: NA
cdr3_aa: CASSLSPIYEQYF
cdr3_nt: TGTGCCAGCAGTTTATCCCCAATCTACGAGCAGTACTTC

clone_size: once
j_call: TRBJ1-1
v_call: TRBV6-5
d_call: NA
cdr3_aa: CASKGVGNTEAFF
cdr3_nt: TGTGCCAGCAAGGGGGTAGGGAACACTGAAGCTTTCTTT

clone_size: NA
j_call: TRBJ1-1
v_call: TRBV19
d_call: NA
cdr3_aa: CASSRLDKNEAFF
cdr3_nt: TGTGCCAGTAGTAGACTAGACAAGAATGAAGCTTTCTTT

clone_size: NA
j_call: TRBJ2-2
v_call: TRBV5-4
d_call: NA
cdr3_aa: CASSGEGNTGELFF
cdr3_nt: TGTGCCAGCAGCGGTGAGGGGAACACCGGGGAGCTGTTTTTT

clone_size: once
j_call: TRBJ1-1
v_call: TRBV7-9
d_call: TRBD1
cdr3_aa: CASSSPRGLVNTEAFF
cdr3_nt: TGTGCCAGCAGCTCACCTAGGGGGCTTGTGAACACTGAAGCTTTCTTT

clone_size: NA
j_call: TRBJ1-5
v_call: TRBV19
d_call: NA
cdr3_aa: CASSMAGFIQPQHF
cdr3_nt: TGTGCCAGTAGTATGGCAGGGTTTATTCAGCCCCAGCATTTT

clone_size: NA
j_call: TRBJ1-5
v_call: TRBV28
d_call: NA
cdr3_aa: CASSFGGSNQPQHF
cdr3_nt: TGTGCCAGCAGTTTTGGGGGGAGCAATCAGCCCCAGCATTTT

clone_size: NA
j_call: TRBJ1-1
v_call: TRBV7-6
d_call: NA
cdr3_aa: CASSLYPPITGLNTEAFF
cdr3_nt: TGTGCCAGCAGCTTATATCCCCCAATCACAGGGTTGAACACTGAAGCTTTCTTT

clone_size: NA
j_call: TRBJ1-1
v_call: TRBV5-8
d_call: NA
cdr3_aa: CASSRDVVRAFF
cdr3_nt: TGTGCCAGCAGCCGTGATGTGGTGCGAGCTTTCTTT

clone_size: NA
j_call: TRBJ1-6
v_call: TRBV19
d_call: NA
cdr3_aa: CASRQTSNNSPLHF
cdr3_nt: TGTGCCAGTAGGCAGACATCAAATAATTCACCCCTCCACTTT

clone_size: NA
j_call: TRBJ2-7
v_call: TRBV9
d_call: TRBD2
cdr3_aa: CASSATTSGLNEQYF
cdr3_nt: TGTGCCAGCAGCGCGACGACTAGCGGGTTGAACGAGCAGTACTTC

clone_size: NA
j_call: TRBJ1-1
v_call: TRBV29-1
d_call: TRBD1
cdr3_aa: CSTGTANTEAFF
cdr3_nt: TGCAGCACTGGGACAGCGAACACTGAAGCTTTCTTT

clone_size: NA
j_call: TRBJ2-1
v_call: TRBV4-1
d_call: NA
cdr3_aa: CASSQDWAGGWQFF
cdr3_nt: TGCGCCAGCAGCCAAGATTGGGCCGGTGGGTGGCAGTTCTTC

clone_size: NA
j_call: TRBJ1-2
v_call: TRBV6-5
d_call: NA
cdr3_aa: CASSADSYGYTF
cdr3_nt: TGTGCCAGCAGTGCGGACAGCTATGGCTACACCTTC

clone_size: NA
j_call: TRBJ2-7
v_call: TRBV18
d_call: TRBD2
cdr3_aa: CASSRQAGAAGEQYF
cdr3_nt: TGTGCCAGCTCAAGACAAGCGGGGGCGGCAGGGGAGCAGTACTTC

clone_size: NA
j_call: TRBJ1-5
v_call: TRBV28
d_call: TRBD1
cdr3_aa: CASSSRTGVSNQPQHF
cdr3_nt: TGTGCCAGCAGTTCCCGGACAGGGGTTAGCAATCAGCCCCAGCATTTT

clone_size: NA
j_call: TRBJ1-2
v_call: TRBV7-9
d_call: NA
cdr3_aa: CASSLSQGWGYTF
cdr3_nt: TGTGCCAGCAGCTTATCCCAGGGATGGGGCTACACCTTC

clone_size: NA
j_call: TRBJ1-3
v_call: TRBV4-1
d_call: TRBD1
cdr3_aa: CASSQDWSGQGKDTIYF
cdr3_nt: TGCGCCAGCAGCCAAGATTGGTCGGGACAGGGGAAGGACACCATATATTTT

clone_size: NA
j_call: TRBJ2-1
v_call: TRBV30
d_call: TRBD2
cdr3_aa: CACPYAASGDHNEQFF
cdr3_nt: TGTGCCTGTCCCTACGCGGCTAGCGGGGATCACAATGAGCAGTTCTTC

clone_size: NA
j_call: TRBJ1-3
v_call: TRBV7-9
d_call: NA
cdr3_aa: CASTPPLTDGNTIYF
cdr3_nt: TGTGCCAGCACCCCACCACTGACAGACGGAAACACCATATATTTT

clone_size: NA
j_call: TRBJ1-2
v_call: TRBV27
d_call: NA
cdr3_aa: CASSVYFNEGVNYGYTF
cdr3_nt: TGTGCCAGCAGTGTCTACTTTAATGAGGGGGTTAACTATGGCTACACCTTC

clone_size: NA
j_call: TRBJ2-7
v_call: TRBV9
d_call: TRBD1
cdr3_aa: CASSGTGISYEQYF
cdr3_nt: TGTGCCAGCAGCGGGACAGGGATCTCCTACGAGCAGTACTTC

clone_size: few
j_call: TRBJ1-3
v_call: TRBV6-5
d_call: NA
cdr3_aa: CASSPFRATGNTIYF
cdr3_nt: TGTGCCAGCAGTCCATTCAGGGCTACAGGAAACACCATATATTTT

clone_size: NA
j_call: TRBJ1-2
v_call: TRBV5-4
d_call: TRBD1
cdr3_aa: CASNAQGRGLGYTF
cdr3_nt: TGTGCCAGCAACGCTCAAGGCAGGGGGCTAGGCTACACCTTC

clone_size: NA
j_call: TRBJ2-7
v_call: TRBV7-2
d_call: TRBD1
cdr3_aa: CASSLVGQDNYEQYF
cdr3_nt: TGTGCCAGCAGCTTAGTCGGACAGGATAACTACGAGCAGTACTTC

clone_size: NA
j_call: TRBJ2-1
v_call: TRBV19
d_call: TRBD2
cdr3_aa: CASSPGGSGWEVQFF
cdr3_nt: TGTGCCAGTAGTCCGGGGGGGAGCGGATGGGAGGTTCAGTTCTTC

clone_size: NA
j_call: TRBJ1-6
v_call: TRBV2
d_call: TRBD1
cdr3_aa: CASTFRDREDSPLHF
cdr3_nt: TGTGCCAGCACCTTCCGGGACAGGGAGGACTCACCCCTCCACTTT

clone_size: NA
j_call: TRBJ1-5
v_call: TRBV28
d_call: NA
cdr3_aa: CASSLNVGGGNQPQHF
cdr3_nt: TGTGCCAGCAGTTTAAATGTTGGGGGGGGCAATCAGCCCCAGCATTTT

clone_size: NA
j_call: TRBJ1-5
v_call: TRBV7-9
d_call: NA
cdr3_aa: CASSSGVPNQPQHF
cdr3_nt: TGTGCCAGCAGCTCAGGGGTTCCCAATCAGCCCCAGCATTTT

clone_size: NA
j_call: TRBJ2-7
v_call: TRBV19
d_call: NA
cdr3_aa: CASSIVRGGLSEQYF
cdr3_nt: TGTGCCAGTAGTATAGTGCGCGGGGGCTTGAGCGAGCAGTACTTC

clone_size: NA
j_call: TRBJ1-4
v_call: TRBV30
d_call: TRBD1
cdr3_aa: CAWGGGQGEKLFF
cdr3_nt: TGTGCCTGGGGGGGCGGACAGGGCGAAAAACTGTTTTTT

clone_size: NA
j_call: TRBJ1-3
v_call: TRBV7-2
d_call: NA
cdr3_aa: CASSLEQEISGNTIYF
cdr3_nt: TGTGCCAGCAGCTTAGAACAGGAAATCTCTGGAAACACCATATATTTT

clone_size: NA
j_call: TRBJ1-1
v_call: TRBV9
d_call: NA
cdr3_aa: CASSLRENTEAFF
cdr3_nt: TGTGCCAGCAGCCTGCGGGAGAACACTGAAGCTTTCTTT